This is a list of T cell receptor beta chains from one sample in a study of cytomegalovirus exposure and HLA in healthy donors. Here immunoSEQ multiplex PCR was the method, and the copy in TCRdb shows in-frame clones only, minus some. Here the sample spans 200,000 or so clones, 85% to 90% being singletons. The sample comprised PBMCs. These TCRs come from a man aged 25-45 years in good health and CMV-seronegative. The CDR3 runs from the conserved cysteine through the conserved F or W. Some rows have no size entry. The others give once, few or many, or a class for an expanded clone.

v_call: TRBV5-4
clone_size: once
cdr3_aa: CASIWGSRQGAHSPLHF

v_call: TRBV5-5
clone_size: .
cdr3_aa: CASSLGSSYEQYF

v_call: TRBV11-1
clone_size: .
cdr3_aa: CASSFYVGTRPYEQYF

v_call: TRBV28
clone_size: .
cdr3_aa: CASSTRGTSGKIPPFF

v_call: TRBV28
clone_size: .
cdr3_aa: CASSSLRVETQYF

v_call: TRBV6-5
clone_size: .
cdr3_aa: CASRGILGEDF

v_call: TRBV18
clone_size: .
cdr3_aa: CASSRQGAGYNSPLHF

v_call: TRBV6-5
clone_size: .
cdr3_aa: CASSRQVDQPQHF

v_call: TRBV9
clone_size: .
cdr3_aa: CASSPNIGQPADTQYF

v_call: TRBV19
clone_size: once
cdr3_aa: CASSAGGTIYF

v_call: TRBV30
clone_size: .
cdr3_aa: CAWRPGTGYSPLHF

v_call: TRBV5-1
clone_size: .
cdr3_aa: CASSPLPGLQETQYF

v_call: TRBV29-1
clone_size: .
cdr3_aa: CSVVVGQASTNYEQYF

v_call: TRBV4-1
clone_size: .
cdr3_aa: CASSQEPVSSYNSPLHF

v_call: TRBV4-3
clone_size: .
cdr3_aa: CASSQGTGARDTQYF

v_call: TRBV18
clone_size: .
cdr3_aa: CASSQTGGLDGYTF

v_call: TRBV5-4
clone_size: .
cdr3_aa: CASSLDLLSYEQYF

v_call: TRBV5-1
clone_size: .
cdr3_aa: CASSTGTSGHNEQFF